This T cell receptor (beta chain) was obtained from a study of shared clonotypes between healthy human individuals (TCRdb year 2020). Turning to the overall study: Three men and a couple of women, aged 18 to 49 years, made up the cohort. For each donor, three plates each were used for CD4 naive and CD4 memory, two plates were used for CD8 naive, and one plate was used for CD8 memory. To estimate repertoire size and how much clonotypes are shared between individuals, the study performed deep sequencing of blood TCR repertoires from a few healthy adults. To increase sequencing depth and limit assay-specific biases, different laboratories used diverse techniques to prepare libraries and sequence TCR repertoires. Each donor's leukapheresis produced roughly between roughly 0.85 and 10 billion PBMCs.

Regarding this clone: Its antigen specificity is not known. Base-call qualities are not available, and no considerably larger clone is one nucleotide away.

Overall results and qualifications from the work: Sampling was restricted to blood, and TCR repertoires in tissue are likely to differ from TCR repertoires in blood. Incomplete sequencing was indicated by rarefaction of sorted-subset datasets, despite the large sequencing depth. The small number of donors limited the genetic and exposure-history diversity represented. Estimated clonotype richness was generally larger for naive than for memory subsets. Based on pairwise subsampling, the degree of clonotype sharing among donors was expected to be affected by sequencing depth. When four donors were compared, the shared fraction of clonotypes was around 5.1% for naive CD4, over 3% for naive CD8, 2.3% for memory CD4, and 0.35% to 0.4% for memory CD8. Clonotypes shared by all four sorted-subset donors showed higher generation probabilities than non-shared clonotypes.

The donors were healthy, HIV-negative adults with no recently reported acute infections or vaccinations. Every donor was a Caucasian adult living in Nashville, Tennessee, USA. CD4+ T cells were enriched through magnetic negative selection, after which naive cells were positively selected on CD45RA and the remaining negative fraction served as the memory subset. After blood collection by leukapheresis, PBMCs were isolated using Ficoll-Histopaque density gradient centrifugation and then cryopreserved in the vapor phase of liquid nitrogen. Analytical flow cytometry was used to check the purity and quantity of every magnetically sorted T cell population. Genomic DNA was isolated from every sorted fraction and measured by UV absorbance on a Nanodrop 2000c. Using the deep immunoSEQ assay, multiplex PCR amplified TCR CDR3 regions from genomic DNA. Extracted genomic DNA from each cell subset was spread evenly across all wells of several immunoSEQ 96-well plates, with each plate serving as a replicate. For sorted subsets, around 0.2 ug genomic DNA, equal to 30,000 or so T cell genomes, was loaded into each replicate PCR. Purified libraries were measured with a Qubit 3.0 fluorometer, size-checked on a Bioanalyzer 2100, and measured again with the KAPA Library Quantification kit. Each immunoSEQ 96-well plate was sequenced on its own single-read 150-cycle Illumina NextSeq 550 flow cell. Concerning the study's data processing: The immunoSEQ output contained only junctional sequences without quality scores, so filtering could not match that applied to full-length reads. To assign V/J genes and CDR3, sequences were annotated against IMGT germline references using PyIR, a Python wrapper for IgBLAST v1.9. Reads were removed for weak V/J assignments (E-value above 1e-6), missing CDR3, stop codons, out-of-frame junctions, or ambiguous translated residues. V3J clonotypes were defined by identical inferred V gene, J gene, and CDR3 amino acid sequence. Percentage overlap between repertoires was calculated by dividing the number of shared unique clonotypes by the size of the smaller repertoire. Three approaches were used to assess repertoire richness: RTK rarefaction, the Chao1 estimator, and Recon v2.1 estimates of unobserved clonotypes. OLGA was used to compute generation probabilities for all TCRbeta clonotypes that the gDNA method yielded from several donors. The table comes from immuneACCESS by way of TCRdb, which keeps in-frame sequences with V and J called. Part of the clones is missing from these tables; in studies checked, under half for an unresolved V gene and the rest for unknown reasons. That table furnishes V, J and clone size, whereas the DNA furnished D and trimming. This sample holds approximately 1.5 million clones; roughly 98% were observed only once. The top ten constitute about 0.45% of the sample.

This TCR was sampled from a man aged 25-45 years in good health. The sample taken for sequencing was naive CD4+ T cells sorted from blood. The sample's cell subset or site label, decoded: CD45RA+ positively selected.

The CDR3 corresponds to CASSEVKIGQGAATGELFF. The bases read TGTGCCAGCAGTGAAGTAAAGATAGGACAGGGGGCGGCTACCGGGGAGCTGTTTTTT. The sequence joins TRBV2 to TRBJ2-2, with TRBD1 matching 11 junction bases. Clipping removes 1 base from V and 5 bases from J, with 12 as the unmatched junction base count. Measured from the cysteine to the phenylalanine, the CDR3 is 19 residues long. The DNA shown is the 57-base CDR3, in frame from base 1. From the germline V gene, CDR1 is SNHLY and CDR2 is FYNNEI.